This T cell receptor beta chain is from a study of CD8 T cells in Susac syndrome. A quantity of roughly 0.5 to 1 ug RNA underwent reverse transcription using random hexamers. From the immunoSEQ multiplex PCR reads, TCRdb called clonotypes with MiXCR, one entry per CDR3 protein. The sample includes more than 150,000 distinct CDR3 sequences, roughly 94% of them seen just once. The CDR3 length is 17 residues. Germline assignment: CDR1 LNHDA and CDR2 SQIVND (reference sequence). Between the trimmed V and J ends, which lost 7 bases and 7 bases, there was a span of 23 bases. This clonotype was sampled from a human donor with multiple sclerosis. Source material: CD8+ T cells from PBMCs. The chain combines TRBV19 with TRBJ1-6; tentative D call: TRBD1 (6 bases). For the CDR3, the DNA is TGTGCCAGTATGGACAGAGGGCCCGGGAGGGGGAATTCACCCCTCCACTTT. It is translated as CASMDRGPGRGNSPLHF.